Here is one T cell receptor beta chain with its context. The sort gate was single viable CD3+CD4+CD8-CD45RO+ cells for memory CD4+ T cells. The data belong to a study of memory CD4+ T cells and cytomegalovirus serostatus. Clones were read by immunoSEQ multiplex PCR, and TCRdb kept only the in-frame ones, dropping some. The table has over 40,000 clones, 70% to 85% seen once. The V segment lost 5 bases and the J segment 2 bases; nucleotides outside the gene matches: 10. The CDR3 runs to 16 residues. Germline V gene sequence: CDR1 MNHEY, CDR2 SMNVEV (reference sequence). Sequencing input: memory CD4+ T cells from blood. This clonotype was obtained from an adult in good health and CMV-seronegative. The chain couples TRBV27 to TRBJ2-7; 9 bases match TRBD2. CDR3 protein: CASSLLPAGGAYEQYF. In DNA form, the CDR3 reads TGTGCCAGCAGTCTCCTACCAGCGGGGGGCGCCTACGAGCAGTACTTC.